The 25 T cell receptor beta chains in this list originate from one sample, sequenced in a study of beta chain features in type 1 diabetes. Points from the study as a whole: In all four CD4+ subsets, TCRB CDR3 length was significantly, moderately reduced in type 1 diabetes.

Expressed TCRB transcripts were sequenced because the isolated RNA had all been reverse transcribed beforehand. Repertoires were generated with immunoSEQ multiplex PCR, while TCRdb's copy carries only in-frame clones and drops some. The table has some 660,000 clones, roughly 13% seen once. These TCRs are of unknown antigen specificity. The material sequenced was naive CD4+ T cells from blood. Receptors originate from a man aged 18 to 29 with type 1 diabetes.

A word on this clone: This specimen includes other DNA sequences encoding the same CDR3. DNA for the CDR3: TGTGCCAGCAGTTACTCGGTGGGGGGTTACGAGCAGTACTTC. Residues: CASSYSVGGYEQYF. The chain links TRBV6-5 to TRBJ2-7, with a weak D call TRBD2 (6 bases). The CDR3 runs 14 residues. Trimming stripped 0 bases from V and 4 bases from J, with 10 bases between. Germline lookup yields CDR1 MNHEY and CDR2 SVGAGI.

V is TRBV7-9 and J is TRBJ2-5, with 12 bases that match TRBD1. Germline V gene lookup returns CDR1 SEHNR and CDR2 FQNEAQ (reference sequence). CDR3 length: 17 residues. After removal of 8 bases from V and 5 bases from J, the junction contained 15 bases not matched to a gene. The DNA for the CDR3 is TGTGCCAGCGGAGTAGACCGGGACAGGGGGCACGACGAGACCCAGTACTTC. This translates into CASGVDRDRGHDETQYF.

This clone was counted between two and nine times. The chain recombines TRBV28 with TRBJ2-4, with D perhaps TRBD2 (6 bases). V lost 6 bases to trimming and J lost 8 bases, with 8 bases between them. The germline CDR1 and CDR2 sequences are MDHEN and SYDVKM. CDR3 length equals 11 residues. CDR3 DNA sequence: TGTGCCAGCAGCGGCGGGGACATTCAGTACTTC. This translates into CASSGGDIQYF.

This clone was picked up a small number of times. The same CDR3 is also encoded by other DNA sequences in this sample. CDR3 nucleotide sequence: TGTGCCAGCAGTTATGGTCAGTACAATGAGCAGTTCTTC. The encoded protein is CASSYGQYNEQFF. This rearrangement joins TRBV6-5 to TRBJ2-1; no firm D call. The V end was cut by 3 bases, the J end by 4 bases, with 7 bases between. The CDR3 is 13 amino acids. Per the germline V gene, CDR1 is MNHEY and CDR2 is SVGAGI.

In its sample, this clone was seen a few times. The chain joins TRBV30 to TRBJ2-1; D perhaps matches TRBD1 (5 bases). Germline CDR1 GTSNPN, CDR2 SVGIG (reference sequence). This CDR3 has 14 residues. V was clipped by 3 bases and J by 5 bases, with 14 bases between them. CDR3 bases: TGTGCCTGGAGGGCAGGGTATCCCCACAATGAGCAGTTCTTC. Translation gives CAWRAGYPHNEQFF.

This clone was found a few times. Distinct nucleotide sequences in the sample also encode this CDR3. The chain recombines TRBV30 with TRBJ1-1; D is undetermined. The germline V gene encodes CDR1 GTSNPN and CDR2 SVGIG (reference sequence). The CDR3 runs to 12 residues. The V end was cut by 1 base, the J end by 2 bases, with 5 bases between. CDR3 region: CAWSGTNTEAFF. The CDR3 bases are TGTGCCTGGAGTGGGACTAACACTGAAGCTTTCTTT.

This clone was recorded once. V usage is TRBV6-1 and J usage is TRBJ2-5; D may correspond to TRBD1 or TRBD2 (6 bases each). Germline CDR1 and CDR2: MNHNS and SASEGT. This CDR3 has 17 residues. Trimming removed 2 bases at V and 3 bases at J, with 19 bases between. Here the CDR3 DNA reads TGTGCCAGCAGTGAATTGGGGGGCAGTGGGCTCAAAGAGACCCAGTACTTC. It is translated as CASSELGGSGLKETQYF.

This clone turned up a few times. The chain carries TRBV27 and TRBJ1-1; D is unclear. Trimming stripped 4 bases from V and 2 bases from J, with 8 bases between. The CDR3 length is 13 residues. Germline V lookup: CDR1 MNHEY, CDR2 SMNVEV (reference sequence). The CDR3 bases are TGTGCCAGCAGTTGGGGTAGAAACACTGAAGCTTTCTTT. Its translation is CASSWGRNTEAFF.

This clone was seen more than once but under ten times. The chain joins TRBV4-2 to TRBJ2-7; D possibly corresponds to TRBD2 (6 bases). V lost 1 base to trimming and J lost 4 bases, with 17 bases between them. The CDR3 is 16 amino acids. Germline loops: CDR1 LGHNA, CDR2 YNFKEQ. CDR3 sequence: CASSQGARTTTYEQYF. In DNA, the CDR3 is TGTGCCAGCAGCCAAGGGGCAAGGACTACAACTTACGAGCAGTACTTC.

CDR3 coding DNA: TGTGCCAGCGGCAAAACCGGGCTATATTTT. This translates into CASGKTGLYF. The rearrangement links TRBV7-2 to TRBJ1-3; no definite D call. CDR1 is SGHTA, CDR2 FQGNSA, per germline. This CDR3 region has 10 residues. The germline V and J ends were trimmed by 8 bases and 14 bases, with 13 bases remaining between them.

The rearrangement uses TRBV6-5 and TRBJ2-7; 7 bases align to TRBD1. Germline V gives CDR1 MNHEY, CDR2 SVGAGI. There are 13 residues in the CDR3. The ends lost 10 bases at V and 6 bases at J; junction bases unmatched: 12. The CDR3 DNA sequence: TGTGCCACCCGGGACAGACAACTCGGCGAGCAGTACTTC. Translated, it gives CATRDRQLGEQYF.

The chain has TRBV4-3 and TRBJ1-1; D unclear. The germline V gene encodes CDR1 LGHNA and CDR2 YSLEER. Deletions cut 1 base from V and 11 bases from J, with 14 bases between. The CDR3 consists of 13 residues. The CDR3 DNA reads as TGCGCCAGCAGCCAAGCCGCGGGGAGGATGGCTTTCTTT. Translating gives CASSQAAGRMAFF.

In the case of this clone: Additional DNA sequences in this sample encode the identical CDR3. The rearrangement links TRBV5-1 to TRBJ1-5, with D possibly being TRBD1 (5 bases). This CDR3 is built from 15 residues. V lost 0 bases and J 0 bases, leaving 7 bases between the germline ends. Germline V gene lookup returns CDR1 SGHRS and CDR2 YFSETQ. The CDR3 nucleotides read TGCGCCAGCAGCTTGGAGGGGCTTAGCAATCAGCCCCAGCATTTT. This codes for CASSLEGLSNQPQHF.

This clone was seen only a few times. This chain connects TRBV29-1 to TRBJ2-7; 10 nucleotides agree with TRBD2. Per germline, CDR1 SQVTM and CDR2 ANQGSEA. J gave up 7 bases and V 6 bases, and 15 bases lay outside the gene matches. The CDR3 runs 15 residues. DNA for the CDR3: TGCAGCGTCCGAACTAGCGGGACCCACCCGGGGGAGCAGTACTTC. Its translation is CSVRTSGTHPGEQYF.

This clone has more than one count but fewer than ten. The J gene is TRBJ2-1, the V gene TRBV5-1; D is undetermined. Trimming stripped 0 bases from V and 7 bases from J, with 11 bases between. Germline-derived CDR1 and CDR2 are SGHRS and YFSETQ. The length of the CDR3 is 14 residues. The CDR3 coding sequence is TGCGCCAGCAGCTTGGGGTTAGAGAAGAATGAGCAGTTCTTC. This encodes CASSLGLEKNEQFF.

The V call is TRBV4-2, the J call TRBJ1-1, with a tentative D call TRBD1 (5 bases). This CDR3 has 14 amino acids. Trimming removed 6 bases from V and 2 bases from J, with 13 bases in between. The germline V gene encodes CDR1 LGHNA and CDR2 YNFKEQ. CDR3 loop: CASRRDGTNTEAFF. CDR3 nucleotide sequence: TGTGCCAGCAGACGTGATGGGACCAACACTGAAGCTTTCTTT.

This clone was seen a handful of times. Compared with germline, one end of the junction differs, possibly owing to a read error. This sequence joins TRBV28 and TRBJ2-1, with 9 nucleotides matching TRBD2. Germline V CDR1 and CDR2: MDHEN, SYDVKM. The CDR3 spans 15 residues. The CDR3 DNA sequence: TGCACCTCTCGGCTAGCGGGGTGGGCCTACAATGAGCAGTTCTTC. This gives the protein CTSRLAGWAYNEQFF.

The CDR3 here is CALTSLNEKLFF. The CDR3 region has the DNA TGTGCCTTGACAAGCCTTAATGAAAAACTGTTTTTT. The rearrangement joins TRBV30 to TRBJ1-4, with unresolved D. With 7 bases removed from V and 4 bases from J, the gap between germline ends came to 10 bases. This CDR3 region has 12 residues. Germline V gives CDR1 GTSNPN, CDR2 SVGIG (reference sequence).

V gene TRBV11-2 combines with J gene TRBJ1-1; 9 bases align to TRBD1. Germline CDR1 is SGHAT and CDR2 is FQNNGV. The V segment lost 5 bases and the J segment 5 bases; nucleotides outside the gene matches: 6. The CDR3 is 14 residues long. CDR3 residues: CASSLGQGETEAFF. DNA for the CDR3: TGTGCCAGCAGCCTGGGACAGGGTGAAACTGAAGCTTTCTTT.

The rearrangement joins TRBV5-6 to TRBJ1-5, with a possible D match to TRBD1 (5 bases). Germline-derived CDR1 and CDR2 are SGHDT and YYEEEE. This CDR3 contains 16 residues. The V end lost 4 bases, the J end lost 5 bases, and 19 bases lay between the germline ends. The CDR3 loop is CASSTRRDGSDQPQHF. The CDR3 bases are TGTGCCAGCAGCACTCGAAGGGACGGATCAGATCAGCCCCAGCATTTT.

The chain links TRBV2 to TRBJ2-7, with D perhaps matching TRBD2 (6 bases). The CDR3 totals 13 residues. Between the trimmed V and J ends, which lost 2 bases and 6 bases, there was a span of 11 bases. The V gene's germline CDR1 is SNHLY and CDR2 FYNNEI. This CDR3 is CASSESFGGEQYF. The CDR3 nucleotides read TGTGCCAGCAGTGAATCCTTCGGGGGCGAGCAGTACTTC.

The rearrangement uses TRBV11-2 and TRBJ1-3, with D uncertain. Trimming removed 6 bases at V and 0 bases at J, with 9 bases between. CDR3 length: 14 residues. The germline V gene has CDR1 SGHAT and CDR2 FQNNGV. The CDR3 DNA follows: TGTGCCAGCAGGCTCCCGTCCTCTGGAAACACCATATATTTT. Amino acids: CASRLPSSGNTIYF. The entire variable domain, with the rest obtained from reference TRBV11-2 and TRBJ1-3, is as follows: EAGVAQSPRYKIIEKRQSVAFWCNPISGHATLYWYQQILGQGPKLLIQFQNNGVVDDSQLPKDRFSAERLKGVDSTLKIQPAKLEDSAVYLCASRLPSSGNTIYFGEGSWLTVV.

The chain combines TRBV9 with TRBJ2-7, with a tentative D call TRBD2 (5 bases). With 1 base removed from V and 6 bases from J, the gap between germline ends came to 11 bases. The CDR3 covers 13 residues. The germline CDR1 and CDR2 sequences are SGDLS and YYNGEE. The CDR3 loop reads CASSVWERSEQYF. For the CDR3, the DNA is TGTGCCAGCAGCGTATGGGAGAGATCCGAGCAGTACTTC.

The J gene is TRBJ1-2, the V gene TRBV7-2; no firm D call. CDR1 and CDR2 from the germline V gene are SGHTA and FQGNSA. Between the trimmed V and J ends, which lost 4 bases and 8 bases, there was a span of 17 bases. The CDR3 totals 14 residues. CDR3 amino acids: CASSSRDGPGGYTF. CDR3 nucleotides: TGTGCCAGCAGCTCCCGGGATGGGCCGGGAGGCTACACCTTC.

This clone was recorded a few times. The J gene is TRBJ2-2, the V gene TRBV12-5; TRBD1 aligns across 7 bases. J was trimmed by 7 bases and V by 3 bases; bases with no gene match: 2. The CDR3 covers 13 residues. Germline V CDR1 and CDR2: LGHNT, FRNRAP. DNA for the CDR3: TGTGCTAGTGGTTTACAGGGGATCGGGGAGCTGTTTTTT. It yields the protein CASGLQGIGELFF.